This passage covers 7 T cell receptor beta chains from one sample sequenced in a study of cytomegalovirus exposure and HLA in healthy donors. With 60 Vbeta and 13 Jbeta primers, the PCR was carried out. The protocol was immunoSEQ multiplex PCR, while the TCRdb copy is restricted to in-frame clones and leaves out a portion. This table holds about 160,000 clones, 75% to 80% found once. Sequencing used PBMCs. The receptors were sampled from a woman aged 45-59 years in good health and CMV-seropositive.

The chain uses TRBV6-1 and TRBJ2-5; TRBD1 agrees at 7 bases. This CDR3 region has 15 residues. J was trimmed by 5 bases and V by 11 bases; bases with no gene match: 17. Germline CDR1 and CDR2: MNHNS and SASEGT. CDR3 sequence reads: CASHLLEGARETQYF. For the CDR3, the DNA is TGTGCCTCACACCTCCTCGAGGGGGCGAGGGAGACCCAGTACTTC.

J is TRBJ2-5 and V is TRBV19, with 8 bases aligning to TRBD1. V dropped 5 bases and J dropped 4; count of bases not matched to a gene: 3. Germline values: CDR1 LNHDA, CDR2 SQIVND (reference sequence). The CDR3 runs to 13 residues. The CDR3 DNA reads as TGTGCCAGTAGTTGGACAGGGCGAGAGACCCAGTACTTC. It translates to CASSWTGRETQYF.

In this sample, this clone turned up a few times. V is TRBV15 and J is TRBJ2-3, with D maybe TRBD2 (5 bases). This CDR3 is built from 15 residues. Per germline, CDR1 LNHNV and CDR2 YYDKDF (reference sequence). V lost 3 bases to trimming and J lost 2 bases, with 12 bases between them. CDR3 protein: CATSRDLGITDTQYF. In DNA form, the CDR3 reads TGTGCCACCAGCAGGGACTTGGGTATCACAGATACGCAGTATTTT.

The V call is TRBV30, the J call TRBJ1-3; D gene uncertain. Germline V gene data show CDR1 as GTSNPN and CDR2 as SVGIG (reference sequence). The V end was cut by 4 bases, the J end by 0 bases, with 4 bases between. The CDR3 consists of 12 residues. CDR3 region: CAWTVSGNTIYF. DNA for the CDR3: TGTGCCTGGACAGTCTCTGGAAACACCATATATTTT.

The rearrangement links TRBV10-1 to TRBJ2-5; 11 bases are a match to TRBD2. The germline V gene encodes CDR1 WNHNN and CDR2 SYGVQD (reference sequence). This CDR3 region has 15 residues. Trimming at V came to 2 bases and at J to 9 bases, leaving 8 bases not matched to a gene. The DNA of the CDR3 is TGCGCCAGCAGTGAGCGACTAGCGGGGTCTGGGGCCCAGTACTTC. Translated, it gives CASSERLAGSGAQYF.

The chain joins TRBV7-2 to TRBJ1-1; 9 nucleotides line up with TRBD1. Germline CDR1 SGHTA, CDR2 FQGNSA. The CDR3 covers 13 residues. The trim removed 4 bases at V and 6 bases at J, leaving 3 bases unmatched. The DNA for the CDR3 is TGTGCCAGCAGCTGGACAGGGGATTCTGAAGCTTTCTTT. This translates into CASSWTGDSEAFF.

The CDR3 DNA follows: TGTGCCATCAGTGAGTCGGCCCTAGGACAGGGGGTCGGCGCGGGCAATCAGCCCCAGCATTTT. This encodes CAISESALGQGVGAGNQPQHF. The chain carries TRBV10-3 and TRBJ1-5; 10 bases fit TRBD1. V lost 0 bases to trimming and J lost 2 bases; unmatched junction nucleotides: 16. CDR3 length: 21 amino acids. The germline V gene encodes CDR1 ENHRY and CDR2 SYGVKD.